This passage covers 6 T cell receptor beta chains from one sample sequenced in a study of cytomegalovirus exposure and HLA in healthy donors (dated by TCRdb to about 2017). The library came from the immunoSEQ multiplex PCR assay. For the multiplex PCR, a mixture combining 60 forward primers for TCR Vbeta segments and 13 reverse primers for TCR Jbeta segments was used. TCRdb limited this immuneACCESS table to in-frame rearrangements with V and J called. A share of clones is missing; checked studies link under half to unresolved V genes, and the rest is unexplained. Here the sample has 95,000 to 150,000 clones; under 80% occur a single time. 30% of the sample lies in the top ten. The sample taken for sequencing was PBMCs. These receptors were collected from a man in his 60s in good health and CMV-seropositive.

This clone was observed a single time. The rearrangement joins TRBV9 to TRBJ2-5; 8 positions agree with TRBD2. Germline-derived CDR1 and CDR2 are SGDLS and YYNGEE. The V gene end was trimmed by 3 bases and the J gene end by 3 bases; junction bases not matched to a gene: 7. This CDR3 is 15 amino acids long. The CDR3 coding sequence is TGTGCCAGCAGCGCCGGGGGGGCGGGGAAAGAGACCCAGTACTTC. It codes for CASSAGGAGKETQYF.

The rearrangement links TRBV29-1 to TRBJ2-2; 8 nucleotides match TRBD2. Germline V gene data show CDR1 as SQVTM and CDR2 as ANQGSEA. The CDR3 has 13 amino acids. The V gene end was trimmed by 7 bases and the J gene end by 4 bases; junction bases not matched to a gene: 5. The CDR3, as DNA: TGCAGCGCCCACGGGGGGGCCACCGGGGAGCTGTTTTTT. Its translation: CSAHGGATGELFF.

The chain combines TRBV4-1 with TRBJ2-3, with TRBD2 as a possible D gene (7 bases). V lost 0 bases and J 5 bases, leaving 15 bases between the germline ends. Germline V gene data show CDR1 as MGHRA and CDR2 as YSYEKL. The CDR3 has 16 amino acids. CDR3 sequence reads: CASSQDGGALRDTQYF. The CDR3 nucleotides read TGCGCCAGCAGCCAAGATGGGGGGGCCCTAAGAGATACGCAGTATTTT.

This clone was detected a few times. The chain joins TRBV9 to TRBJ2-1, with TRBD2 matching 7 bases. The germline V gene has CDR1 SGDLS and CDR2 YYNGEE. There are 15 residues in the CDR3. Trimming took 3 bases from V and 1 from J; bases not matched to a gene: 4. The CDR3 protein is CASSAEGLSYNEQFF. DNA of the CDR3: TGTGCCAGCAGCGCGGAGGGACTATCCTACAATGAGCAGTTCTTC.

This clone was found a few times. J is TRBJ1-1 and V is TRBV5-5; TRBD1 matches at 7 bases. This CDR3 region has 12 residues. The V segment lost 1 base and the J segment 11 bases; nucleotides outside the gene matches: 5. CDR1 is SGHKS, CDR2 YYEKEE, per germline (reference sequence). Here the CDR3 reads CASSLRGLLAFF. The CDR3 nucleotides are TGTGCCAGCAGCTTGAGGGGGCTGCTGGCTTTCTTT.

The chain combines TRBV18 with TRBJ2-5; a weak D match, TRBD1 (5 bases). CDR1 and CDR2 (germline): KGHSH, LQKENI. Trimming took 5 bases from V and 2 from J, leaving 9 bases between them. This CDR3 has 13 amino acids. This CDR3 is CASSGAGQETQYF. CDR3 coding DNA: TGTGCCAGCTCAGGGGCAGGACAAGAGACCCAGTACTTC.